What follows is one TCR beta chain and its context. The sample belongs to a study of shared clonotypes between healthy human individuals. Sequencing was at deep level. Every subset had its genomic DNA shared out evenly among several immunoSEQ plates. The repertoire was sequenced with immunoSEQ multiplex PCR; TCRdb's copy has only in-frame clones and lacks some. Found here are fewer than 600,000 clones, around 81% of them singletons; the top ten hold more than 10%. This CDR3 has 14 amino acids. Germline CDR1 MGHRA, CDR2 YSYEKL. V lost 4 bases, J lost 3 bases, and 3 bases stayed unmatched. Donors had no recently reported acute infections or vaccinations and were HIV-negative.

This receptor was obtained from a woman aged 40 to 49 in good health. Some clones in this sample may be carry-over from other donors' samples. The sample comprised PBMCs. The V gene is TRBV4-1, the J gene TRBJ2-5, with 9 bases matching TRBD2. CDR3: CASSRGGGEETQYF. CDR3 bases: TGCGCCAGCAGCCGGGGCGGGGGGGAAGAGACCCAGTACTTC.